The present entry profiles one TCR beta chain with its context. The sample belongs to a study of blood T cell repertoires in COVID-19. Study details: Italy, Spain and the United States were the sources of the convalescent and acute COVID-19 samples. T cells, B-cell-depleted T cells, or PBMCs supplied cDNA or gDNA.

The CDR3 has 14 residues. The ends lost 7 bases at V and 3 bases at J; junction bases unmatched: 5. Germline-derived CDR1 and CDR2 are MDHEN and SYDVKM. Methods used by the authors: Quantification of nucleated cells was approximated via reference gene primer amplification. Sequencing was performed with immunoSEQ multiplex PCR; in TCRdb, only in-frame clones are kept and a portion is missing. Clonal size and the V and J genes are those of that table, whereas D and trimming came from the DNA. Here the sample spans about 250,000 clones, about 90% being singletons. The chain is built from TRBV28 and TRBJ1-1, with 10 bases that match TRBD1. The source is a man younger than 35 with active or convalescent COVID-19. Source material: peripheral blood. The DNA for the CDR3 is TGTGCCAGCACACGCGGACAGGGGGACACTGAAGCTTTCTTT. Translated, it gives CASTRGQGDTEAFF.